The 23 T cell receptor beta chains presented below share a single source sample, sequenced in a study of blood T cell repertoires in COVID-19. Clones were sequenced by immunoSEQ multiplex PCR, and TCRdb holds only the in-frame ones, with some missing. The sample records some 210,000 clones, about 86% being singletons. Sequencing was carried out using peripheral blood. The receptors were gathered from a man aged 45-65 years with active or convalescent COVID-19.

The chain employs TRBV28 and TRBJ1-4; maybe TRBD1 (6 bases). The CDR3 totals 15 residues. In germline, CDR1 is MDHEN, CDR2 SYDVKM. Trimming pared 6 bases from V and 0 bases from J, leaving 11 bases between. The CDR3 region is CASSPGQPTNEKLFF. The CDR3 DNA is TGTGCCAGCAGCCCCGGACAGCCAACTAATGAAAAACTGTTTTTT.

The chain joins TRBV6-2 or TRBV6-3 to TRBJ1-2; possible D gene TRBD1, 6 bases. The CDR3 loop spans 14 amino acids. V lost 6 bases to trimming and J lost 2 bases, with 13 bases between them. From germline, CDR1 is MNHEY and CDR2 SVGEGT. The chain's CDR3 is CASSHRDPNYGYTF. CDR3 nucleotides: TGTGCCAGCAGCCACAGGGATCCGAACTATGGCTACACCTTC.

This rearrangement joins TRBV5-6 to TRBJ1-1; 9 bases fit TRBD1. Germline CDR1 and CDR2: SGHDT and YYEEEE. This CDR3 has 15 amino acids. Trimming removed 2 bases from V and 4 bases from J; junction bases left unmatched: 6. This CDR3 is CASSLGTGWSTEAFF. The CDR3 DNA reads as TGTGCCAGCAGCTTAGGGACAGGGTGGTCCACTGAAGCTTTCTTT. Based on the CDR3 plus reference TRBV5-6 and TRBJ1-1, the full variable domain is DAGVTQSPTHLIKTRGQQVTLRCSPKSGHDTVSWYQQALGQGPQFIFQYYEEEERQRGNFPDRFSGHQFPNYSSELNVNALLLGDSALYLCASSLGTGWSTEAFFGQGTRLTVV.

This clone appeared a single time. This rearrangement joins TRBV4-2 to TRBJ2-3; 11 positions agree with TRBD2. The CDR3 is 16 amino acids. V shed 1 base and J 4 bases; nucleotides not matched to a gene: 4. Germline V gives CDR1 LGHNA, CDR2 YNFKEQ. The chain's CDR3 is CASSQASGRRADTQYF. The CDR3 nucleotides read TGTGCCAGCAGCCAAGCTAGCGGGAGGAGGGCAGATACGCAGTATTTT.

This chain joins TRBV3-1 (or the pseudogene TRBV3-2) and TRBJ1-4, with 10 bases aligning to TRBD1. The V and J ends lost 0 bases and 8 bases, in that order; junction bases with no gene match: 21. Germline V gives CDR1 LGHDT, CDR2 YNNKEL (reference sequence). This CDR3 is 21 amino acids long. CDR3 amino acids: CASSQELFGVTGGLREEKLFF. In DNA form, the CDR3 reads TGTGCCAGCAGCCAAGAATTATTTGGGGTGACAGGGGGCCTTCGGGAAGAAAAACTGTTTTTT.

The V call is TRBV2, the J call TRBJ2-4; D may be TRBD1 (5 bases). CDR1 is SNHLY, CDR2 FYNNEI, per germline. This CDR3 has 15 residues. V was cut by 2 bases and J by 9 bases, with 17 bases left in between. The CDR3 DNA follows: TGTGCCAGCAGTGAACGCGGACACGACGGCAGCATTCAGTACTTC. Translated, it gives CASSERGHDGSIQYF.

V gene TRBV4-2 combines with J gene TRBJ1-1; 7 bases map to TRBD1. The V gene end was trimmed by 0 bases and the J gene end by 2 bases; junction bases not matched to a gene: 6. The CDR3 spans 16 residues. CDR1 LGHNA and CDR2 YNFKEQ come from the germline V gene. The DNA of the CDR3 is TGTGCCAGCAGCCAAGACGTAAGACAGGGTAACACTGAAGCTTTCTTT. This codes for CASSQDVRQGNTEAFF.

This rearrangement joins TRBV7-9 to TRBJ1-1, with 9 bases that match TRBD1. CDR1 and CDR2 from the germline V gene are SEHNR and FQNEAQ (reference sequence). This CDR3 has 15 amino acids. The V gene end was trimmed by 5 bases and the J gene end by 7 bases; junction bases not matched to a gene: 11. The CDR3 here is CASSERTGGSNEAFF. CDR3 coding DNA: TGTGCCAGCAGCGAACGAACAGGGGGCAGCAATGAAGCTTTCTTT. The full variable domain, with the rest looked up from reference TRBV7-9 and TRBJ1-1, is DTGVSQNPRHKITKRGQNVTFRCDPISEHNRLYWYRQTLGQGPEFLTYFQNEAQLEKSRLLSDRFSAERPKGSFSTLEIQRTEQGDSAMYLCASSERTGGSNEAFFGQGTRLTVV.

The chain employs TRBV28 and TRBJ2-5; TRBD1 might be the D (5 bases). V was trimmed by 1 base and J by 5 bases, leaving 14 bases between them. Germline CDR1 reads MDHEN; CDR2 reads SYDVKM. This CDR3 contains 15 residues. The CDR3 region is CASSLSQSGLETQYF. CDR3 nucleotide sequence: TGTGCCAGCAGTTTATCACAGTCAGGGTTGGAGACCCAGTACTTC.

The chain couples TRBV6-5 to TRBJ2-7; 9 nucleotides match TRBD1. CDR1 and CDR2 (germline): MNHEY, SVGAGI. The CDR3 is 13 residues long. Unmatched junction bases numbered 6, after V lost 7 bases and J lost 5 bases. The CDR3 is CASIGTGLNEQYF. DNA of the CDR3: TGTGCCAGCATTGGGACAGGGCTCAACGAGCAGTACTTC.

This rearrangement joins TRBV7-6 to TRBJ1-3; D unresolved. The CDR3 runs 18 residues. Germline-derived CDR1 and CDR2 are SGHVS and FNYEAQ. V was clipped by 0 bases and J by 0 bases, with 15 bases between them. The CDR3 loop reads CASSLAPTQTNSGNTIYF. The CDR3, as DNA: TGTGCCAGCAGCTTAGCGCCGACACAGACGAACTCTGGAAACACCATATATTTT.

This chain joins TRBV12-3 or TRBV12-4 and TRBJ2-1; D is perhaps TRBD2 (5 bases). The CDR3 has 13 amino acids. V lost 7 bases to trimming and J lost 8 bases, with 15 bases between them. The CDR3 nucleotides read TGTGCCAGCACCGGACTCACCGGGGATGAGCAGTTCTTC. Its protein is CASTGLTGDEQFF.

This clone came up many times. This chain joins TRBV19 and TRBJ1-3; D ambiguous. The V and J ends lost 5 bases and 0 bases respectively, with 11 bases between them. Germline CDR1 LNHDA, CDR2 SQIVND (reference sequence). This CDR3 is 15 amino acids long. The CDR3 spells CASSRWQDSGNTIYF. CDR3 coding DNA: TGTGCCAGTAGTCGGTGGCAGGACTCTGGAAACACCATATATTTT. Based on the CDR3 plus reference TRBV19 and TRBJ1-3, the full variable domain is DGGITQSPKYLFRKEGQNVTLSCEQNLNHDAMYWYRQDPGQGLRLIYYSQIVNDFQKGDIAEGYSVSREKKESFPLTVTSAQKNPTAFYLCASSRWQDSGNTIYFGEGSWLTVV.

The chain uses TRBV7-9 and TRBJ1-4; 9 bases map to TRBD1. There are 16 residues in the CDR3. The germline V gene encodes CDR1 SEHNR and CDR2 FQNEAQ (reference sequence). The V and J ends lost 5 bases and 0 bases, in that order; junction bases with no gene match: 4. CDR3 sequence: CASSPGQGSTNEKLFF. CDR3 coding DNA: TGTGCCAGCAGCCCAGGACAGGGGTCAACTAATGAAAAACTGTTTTTT.

The chain combines TRBV12-5 with TRBJ1-6; 9 bases match TRBD1. V shed 6 bases and J 6 bases; nucleotides not matched to a gene: 6. Germline assignment: CDR1 LGHNT and CDR2 FRNRAP. The CDR3 totals 15 residues. In DNA form, the CDR3 reads TGTGCTAGTGGGCCGGGACAGGGTCGTAATTCACCCCTCCACTTT. Its protein is CASGPGQGRNSPLHF. Full variable domain (remainder filled in from reference TRBV12-5 and TRBJ1-6): DARVTQTPRHKVTEMGQEVTMRCQPILGHNTVFWYRQTMMQGLELLAYFRNRAPLDDSGMPKDRFSAEMPDATLATLKIQPSEPRDSAVYFCASGPGQGRNSPLHFGNGTRLTVT.

This clone was picked up a small number of times. The rearrangement uses TRBV27 and TRBJ2-7; TRBD2 is a possible D gene (6 bases). CDR3 length: 15 amino acids. The V and J ends lost 7 bases and 0 bases respectively, with 16 bases between them. Germline V CDR1 and CDR2: MNHEY, SMNVEV (reference sequence). The CDR3 DNA reads TGTGCCAGCAAACGGGGGATCGGACTCTCCTACGAGCAGTACTTC. It translates to CASKRGIGLSYEQYF.

This clone came up a few times. The same CDR3 also results from other DNA sequences found in this sample. The V gene is TRBV18, the J gene TRBJ2-7, with 7 bases matching TRBD1. CDR3 size: 13 residues. The junction had 1 base not matched to a gene; V was cut back by 2 bases and J by 3 bases. In germline, CDR1 is KGHSH, CDR2 LQKENI. DNA of the CDR3: TGTGCCAGCTCACCAGGGACAGACTACGAGCAGTACTTC. This translates into CASSPGTDYEQYF.

V usage is TRBV5-1 and J usage is TRBJ2-1; D is possibly TRBD2 (6 bases). The V gene's germline CDR1 is SGHRS and CDR2 YFSETQ. This CDR3 is 14 amino acids long. Trimming removed 4 bases at V and 5 bases at J, with 13 bases between. The CDR3 spells CASSGGLMDNEQFF. CDR3 DNA sequence: TGCGCCAGCAGCGGGGGACTCATGGACAATGAGCAGTTCTTC.

This clone appeared once. The chain carries TRBV5-4 and TRBJ2-6, with D maybe TRBD2 (5 bases). Trimming removed 3 bases from V and 4 bases from J, with 11 bases in between. The CDR3 totals 15 residues. Germline CDR1 SGHNT, CDR2 YYREEE (reference sequence). The CDR3 nucleotides read TGTGCCAGCAGCTCACCTAGCAACGGGGCCAACGTCCTGACTTTC. It is translated as CASSSPSNGANVLTF. Drawing the rest from reference TRBV5-4 and TRBJ2-6, the complete variable domain is ETGVTQSPTHLIKTRGQQVTLRCSSQSGHNTVSWYQQALGQGPQFIFQYYREEENGRGNFPPRFSGLQFPNYSSELNVNALELDDSALYLCASSSPSNGANVLTFGAGSRLTVL.

The V call is TRBV28, the J call TRBJ1-2; TRBD1 might be the D (6 bases). V was pared by 5 bases and J by 4 bases, with 14 bases between. The CDR3 runs to 14 residues. The germline V gene has CDR1 MDHEN and CDR2 SYDVKM. DNA of the CDR3: TGTGCCAGCAGTATCAGGGGAACTAGCTATGGCTACACCTTC. Amino acids: CASSIRGTSYGYTF.

The rearrangement links TRBV6-5 to TRBJ2-7, with D tentatively TRBD2 (7 bases). Germline CDR1 MNHEY, CDR2 SVGAGI. CDR3 size: 16 residues. V was clipped by 3 bases and J by 2 bases, with 17 bases between them. The CDR3 loop is CASSYIPGGETYEQYF. Here the CDR3 DNA reads TGTGCCAGCAGTTATATTCCGGGGGGCGAAACCTACGAGCAGTACTTC.

Note on this clone: This same CDR3 is encoded by further DNA sequences in the sample. The chain employs TRBV5-6 and TRBJ1-1; D remains unclear. The CDR3 sequence is 13 residues long. Trimming left V 2 bases short and J 1 base short, with 6 bases between. Germline V gene data show CDR1 as SGHDT and CDR2 as YYEEEE. CDR3 residues: CASSLPRNTEAFF. The CDR3 bases are TGTGCCAGCAGCTTACCGAGGAACACTGAAGCTTTCTTT.

The chain combines TRBV7-2 with TRBJ1-2; weak D call: TRBD1 (5 bases). CDR1 SGHTA and CDR2 FQGNSA come from the germline V gene. This CDR3 spans 13 amino acids. V shed 6 bases and J shed 10 bases, with 18 bases lying between them. Here the CDR3 DNA reads TGTGCCAGCAGTTTTAGGGGAGGGAGGAACTACACCTTC. Its protein is CASSFRGGRNYTF.